This TCR beta chain was captured in a study of radiation and T cells in renal cell carcinoma. Points from the study as a whole: Top tumor clonotypes rose in blood 2 weeks post-radiation, then contracted.

Concerning this clone: The antigen remains undetermined.

Time point given: blood 4 weeks post-SBRT, at nephrectomy. Treatment defined: 15 Gy SBRT to primary tumor, nephrectomy 4 weeks later. The CDR3 loop spans 13 amino acids. The V gene lost 3 bases and the J gene lost 2 bases, with 5 bases spanning the gap. CDR1 and CDR2 from the germline V gene are SNHLY and FYNNEI. Profiled with immunoSEQ multiplex PCR; TCRdb holds only in-frame clones, not every one. The table has around 100,000 clones, roughly 88% seen once. The sample was blood, taken from a patient whose treatment included radiotherapy and nephrectomy. The chain uses TRBV2 and TRBJ2-1; D remains unclear. The source of this sequence is a man between 60 and 75 years old with renal cell carcinoma. The CDR3 DNA sequence: TGTGCCAGCAGTGAGGGCACCTACAATGAGCAGTTCTTC. Protein product: CASSEGTYNEQFF.